This is a list of T cell receptor beta chains from one sample in a study of control samples from healthy donors and cancer patients. The repertoire was sequenced with immunoSEQ multiplex PCR; TCRdb's copy has only in-frame clones and lacks some. The sample carries 70,000 to 90,000 clones, 94% recorded once. Sequences were obtained from blood. The source of these receptors is a woman in her forties in good health. Each CDR3 is given with its conserved first and last residue. The D gene is left open where the match is weak. Clone size is shown for a subset of rows, as once, few, many or a class of expanded clone.

>TRBJ2-7|-|14|TRBV5-6|-
TGTGCCAGCAGCCCGTGGACGCCTACCTACGAGCAGTACTTC
CASSPWTPTYEQYF
>TRBJ2-7|-|15|TRBV6-6|TRBD1
TGTGCCAGCAGTTACGGGGGACAGGGCGACTACGAGCAGTACTTC
CASSYGGQGDYEQYF
>TRBJ2-3|-|15|TRBV4-3|TRBD2
TGCGCCAGCAGCCAAGATCGGGGGGGCCCAGATACGCAGTATTTT
CASSQDRGGPDTQYF
>TRBJ2-1|-|14|TRBV9|TRBD2
TGTGCCAGCAGCATTAGCGGGGGGGCCGGTGAGCAGTTCTTC
CASSISGGAGEQFF
>TRBJ2-5|-|18|TRBV4-3|TRBD1
TGCGCCAGCAGCCAAGTCAGAGCCGGGACAGGGGCGCAAGAGACCCAGTACTTC
CASSQVRAGTGAQETQYF
>TRBJ1-1|-|14|TRBV7-8|-
TGTGCCAGCAGCTTAGTACACCTGAACACTGAAGCTTTCTTT
CASSLVHLNTEAFF
>TRBJ1-1|few|14|TRBV7-8|-
TGTGCCAGCAGCTCTGACATCTTCGGCACTGAAGCTTTCTTT
CASSSDIFGTEAFF
>TRBJ1-2|-|15|TRBV5-1|TRBD1
TGCGCCAGCAGCTTGGGGCCGGGACAGCAGTATGGCTACACCTTC
CASSLGPGQQYGYTF
>TRBJ2-1|-|15|TRBV9|TRBD1
TGTGCCAGCAGCGTCCGGGACAGGGGGCACAATGAGCAGTTCTTC
CASSVRDRGHNEQFF
>TRBJ2-1|-|14|TRBV5-6|-
TGTGCCAGCAGCTTTGTTCGAACCTACAATGAGCAGTTCTTC
CASSFVRTYNEQFF
>TRBJ1-1|once|14|TRBV28|TRBD1
TGTGCCAGCAGCCCCTCAGGGGGCGGTACTGAAGCTTTCTTT
CASSPSGGGTEAFF
>TRBJ1-5|-|14|TRBV21-1|-
TGTGCCAGCAGACCGGACAGTACGAATCAGCCCCAGCATTTT
CASRPDSTNQPQHF
>TRBJ1-1|-|13|TRBV30|-
TGTGCCTGGAGTCTACAGGAGAACACTGAAGCTTTCTTT
CAWSLQENTEAFF
>TRBJ1-6|-|16|TRBV27|-
TGTGCCAGCAGACCGACTACTGACAGACCCAATTCACCCCTCCACTTT
CASRPTTDRPNSPLHF
>TRBJ1-2|-|16|TRBV27|TRBD1
TGTGCCAGCAGTAACCACAGGACAGGGCATCTCTATGGCTACACCTTC
CASSNHRTGHLYGYTF
>TRBJ1-4|-|17|TRBV18|TRBD1
TGTGCCAGCTCAGGACCGGGACAGGGGGCTTATAATGAAAAACTGTTTTTT
CASSGPGQGAYNEKLFF
>TRBJ2-5|-|15|TRBV11-1|-
TGTGCCAGCAGCTTAGCGGCCCAGGGTGGAGAGACCCAGTACTTC
CASSLAAQGGETQYF
>TRBJ2-7|-|15|TRBV6-2/TRBV6-3|-
TGTGCCAGCAGTTACTCGTCTGGTGGTGCCTACGAGCAGTACTTC
CASSYSSGGAYEQYF
>TRBJ2-1|-|14|TRBV3-1/TRBV3-2|TRBD2
TGTGCCAGCAGCAGGGGACTAGCATACAATGAGCAGTTCTTC
CASSRGLAYNEQFF
>TRBJ1-4|-|13|TRBV5-6|-
TGTGCCAGCAGCGCGGGAGGTAATGAAAAACTGTTTTTT
CASSAGGNEKLFF
>TRBJ2-1|-|14|TRBV11-2|-
TGTGCCAGCAGCTTAGAACACCCTAACAATGAGCAGTTCTTC
CASSLEHPNNEQFF
>TRBJ2-1|-|14|TRBV5-1|-
TGCGCCAGCAGCTTGAAAGGGGTTGGAGATGAGCAGTTCTTC
CASSLKGVGDEQFF
>TRBJ2-7|once|14|TRBV5-6|TRBD1
TGTGCCAGCAGCCGATTGGACAGGGTACACGAGCAGTACTTC
CASSRLDRVHEQYF
>TRBJ1-1|-|12|TRBV6-2/TRBV6-3|TRBD1
TGTGCCAGCAGTTACGCCGGGACAGGGACTTTCTTT
CASSYAGTGTFF
>TRBJ1-5|once|14|TRBV5-1|-
TGCGCCAGCAGCTTGGGGTCGGGGAGTCAGCCCCAGCATTTT
CASSLGSGSQPQHF
>TRBJ2-2|-|11|TRBV10-3|-
TGTGCCATCAGTGAAACCGGGGAGCTGTTTTTT
CAISETGELFF
>TRBJ2-7|few|13|TRBV23-1|-
TGCGCCAGCAGTCTCCGAAACGGCTACGAGCAGTACTTC
CASSLRNGYEQYF
>TRBJ2-3|-|12|TRBV6-6|-
TGTGCCAGCAGTTCAAGCACAGATACGCAGTATTTT
CASSSSTDTQYF
>TRBJ2-3|-|18|TRBV14|-
TGTGCCAGCAGCCCGACTCATCCTAGCTATAGACGGCCAGATACGCAGTATTTT
CASSPTHPSYRRPDTQYF
>TRBJ2-3|-|14|TRBV19|-
TGTGCCAGTAGTTTAGGGGGGGGCAGAGATACGCAGTATTTT
CASSLGGGRDTQYF
>TRBJ2-7|-|16|TRBV19|TRBD1
TGTGCCAGTAGTATAGATGAGGGACAGGAGAACTACGAGCAGTACTTC
CASSIDEGQENYEQYF
>TRBJ2-7|-|14|TRBV7-9|-
TGTGCCAGCAGCTCCCGGGACAAAAGCTACGAGCAGTACTTC
CASSSRDKSYEQYF
>TRBJ2-4|-|20|TRBV15|TRBD2
TGTGCCACCAGCAGTCCCCGGGGGAGCGGGGGGGAAATATACAAAAACATTCAGTACTTC
CATSSPRGSGGEIYKNIQYF